What follows is one T cell receptor beta chain and its context. What it recognizes is unknown. The data belong to a study of T cell responses to AZD1222 COVID-19 vaccine. Study-level points and caveats: Clonal diversity was possibly underestimated, and the donors were mostly white British, with more females.

V lost 4 bases and J 2 bases, leaving 18 bases between the germline ends. Germline CDR1 is SGHDN and CDR2 is FVKESK. This CDR3 is built from 17 residues. Libraries were prepared by immunoSEQ multiplex PCR; TCRdb keeps only in-frame clonotypes and omits some of them. Of approximately 100,000 clones detected, roughly 86% appear once; the ten largest clones hold 4.4%. Sequencing was performed on peripheral blood, taken 28 days after the second AZD1222 dose. The rearrangement joins TRBV14 to TRBJ2-1; perhaps TRBD1 as D (6 bases). The receptor's source is an adult who received the AZD1222 COVID-19 vaccine. The CDR3 is CASSPRAGQTTYNEQFF. The CDR3 DNA reads as TGTGCCAGCAGCCCTCGGGCAGGACAGACTACCTACAATGAGCAGTTCTTC.